This entry lists 15 T cell receptor beta chains sequenced from one sample in a study of T-cell reconstitution after alpha-beta-depleted transplantation in children. It was with unique molecular identifiers that the TCRbeta library was prepared. MiXCR, applied by TCRdb to the PCR reads, yields one record per CDR3 protein. The sample gives around 580,000 distinct CDR3 sequences, roughly 24% of which show up once; over 12% is in the top ten. The source was PBMCs, mostly from graft donor cells, collected 360 days after TCRalphabeta/CD19-depleted stem cell transplant. The receptors stem from a boy in the first two years of life who had a stem cell transplant for acute myeloid leukemia, so the T cells may come from the graft donor.

This clonotype was detected ten times or more. The CDR3: CASSFVRGTGANVLTF. The CDR3 nucleotides are TGTGCCAGCAGTTTTGTTAGGGGAACTGGGGCCAACGTCCTGACTTTC. The rearrangement joins TRBV12-3 or TRBV12-4 to TRBJ2-6; a weak D match, TRBD1 (5 bases). Trimming cost V 3 bases and J 2 bases, with 11 bases left between them. The CDR3 runs to 16 residues.

Turning to this clonotype: This may be a read error: a much more frequent sequence differs by one nucleotide. The chain's CDR3 is CANSNTQGAGNIQYF. CDR3 bases: TGTGCCAACAGCAACACCCAGGGGGCGGGAAACATTCAGTACTTC. This chain links TRBV11-2 with TRBJ2-4, with 8 bases aligning to TRBD1. This CDR3 is built from 15 residues. The germline gives CDR1 SGHAT, CDR2 FQNNGV. The whole variable domain, filled in from reference TRBV11-2 and TRBJ2-4, reads EAGVAQSPRYKIIEKRQSVAFWCNPISGHATLYWYQQILGQGPKLLIQFQNNGVVDDSQLPKDRFSAERLKGVDSTLKIQPAKLEDSAVYLCANSNTQGAGNIQYFGAGTRLSVL.

This clonotype was picked up a small number of times. The chain is built from TRBV7-8 and TRBJ2-1; tentative D call: TRBD1 (5 bases). Germline loops: CDR1 SGHVS, CDR2 FQNEAQ. The CDR3 loop spans 15 amino acids. Trimming cost V 3 bases and J 3 bases, with 12 bases left between them. CDR3 sequence reads: CASSLSAGLYNEQFF. CDR3 DNA sequence: TGTGCCAGCAGCTTGTCGGCAGGGCTCTACAATGAGCAGTTCTTC.

The chain links TRBV20-1 to TRBJ2-7; D unresolved. The CDR3 runs 15 residues. Between the trimmed V and J ends, which lost 0 bases and 2 bases, there was a span of 14 bases. CDR1 DFQATT and CDR2 SNEGSKA come from the germline V gene (reference sequence). This CDR3 is CSARDKAVPTYEQYF. Written as DNA, the CDR3 is TGCAGTGCTAGAGATAAGGCGGTGCCCACCTACGAGCAGTACTTC.

This clonotype has a handful of counts. The chain joins TRBV10-2 to TRBJ2-1, with D hard to call. Germline V gives CDR1 WSHSY, CDR2 SAAADI. CDR3 length: 15 residues. Between the trimmed V and J ends, which lost 4 bases and 5 bases, there was a span of 15 bases. CDR3 DNA: TGCGCCAGCAGTGTTCCTAAGGGCACACACAATGAGCAGTTCTTC. This encodes CASSVPKGTHNEQFF.

The chain links TRBV6-2 or TRBV6-3 to TRBJ1-1, with TRBD1 matching over 8 bases. CDR1 is MNHEY, CDR2 SVGEGT, per germline. The V and J ends lost 7 bases and 4 bases, in that order; junction bases with no gene match: 8. This CDR3 has 14 residues. The CDR3 sequence: CASKRQGPRTEAFF. In DNA form, the CDR3 reads TGTGCCAGCAAAAGACAGGGGCCGCGCACTGAAGCTTTCTTT.

The chain recombines TRBV7-6 with TRBJ2-3; D not certain. Trimming took off 5 bases at V and 2 bases at J, with 20 bases between the two ends. The CDR3 extends over 17 amino acids. Germline CDR1 and CDR2: SGHVS and FNYEAQ. The CDR3 is CASSHPRSNLPTDTQYF. Here the CDR3 DNA reads TGTGCCAGCAGCCATCCGCGGTCCAATTTACCCACAGATACGCAGTATTTT.

This clonotype was counted ten times or more. The chain employs TRBV20-1 and TRBJ2-2; 8 bases match TRBD1. Germline V gene data show CDR1 as DFQATT and CDR2 as SNEGSKA (reference sequence). There are 14 residues in the CDR3. The V and J ends lost 3 bases and 4 bases, in that order; junction bases with no gene match: 4. CDR3 nucleotide sequence: TGCAGTGCTAGCAGGGACAGGATCACCGGGGAGCTGTTTTTT. As protein: CSASRDRITGELFF.

V and J are TRBV12-3 or TRBV12-4 and TRBJ2-7; the D is unclear. V lost 7 bases to trimming and J lost 6 bases, with 16 bases between them. CDR3 length: 13 amino acids. The CDR3 loop reads CASTPQVGLEQYF. The CDR3 DNA sequence: TGTGCCAGCACTCCTCAGGTGGGTCTCGAGCAGTACTTC.

The rearrangement joins TRBV12-3 or TRBV12-4 to TRBJ1-5; D ambiguous. V was clipped by 2 bases and J by 8 bases, with 13 bases between them. This CDR3 has 14 residues. CDR3 loop: CASSLRSPSEPQHF. CDR3 DNA: TGTGCCAGCAGTTTACGATCCCCTAGTGAGCCCCAGCATTTT.

This clonotype was counted many times. The chain employs TRBV20-1 and TRBJ2-1; 8 nucleotides align to TRBD2. The CDR3 covers 20 residues. The junction had 21 bases not matched to a gene; V was cut back by 0 bases and J by 5 bases. From germline, CDR1 is DFQATT and CDR2 SNEGSKA (reference sequence). CDR3 residues: CSARDIATSLAGAPNNEQFF. The CDR3 DNA reads as TGCAGTGCTAGAGATATCGCGACGAGCCTAGCGGGCGCACCTAACAATGAGCAGTTCTTC.

This clonotype was seen more than once but under ten times. The CDR3 sequence is CASSFSDRVNYGYTF. CDR3 in DNA: TGTGCCAGCAGCTTCTCTGACAGGGTTAACTATGGCTACACCTTC. The chain recombines TRBV7-2 with TRBJ1-2; TRBD1 matches at 7 bases. The CDR3 extends over 15 amino acids. After removal of 3 bases from V and 1 base from J, the junction contained 5 bases not matched to a gene. Germline V gene data show CDR1 as SGHTA and CDR2 as FQGNSA.

This clonotype has more than one count but fewer than ten. This chain links TRBV20-1 with TRBJ2-1, with D perhaps given as TRBD1 or TRBD2 (6 bases each). V was trimmed by 0 bases and J by 15 bases, leaving 18 bases between them. CDR1 and CDR2 (germline): DFQATT, SNEGSKA (reference sequence). The CDR3 extends over 13 amino acids. The CDR3 reads CSARDLGGDFPFF. CDR3 bases: TGCAGTGCTAGAGATCTGGGGGGCGATTTCCCGTTCTTC.

The rearrangement joins TRBV15 to TRBJ2-3; D uncertain. Trimming stripped 0 bases from V and 3 bases from J, with 13 bases between. The CDR3 totals 16 residues. The germline V gene encodes CDR1 LNHNV and CDR2 YYDKDF (reference sequence). The CDR3 sequence: CATSRERTPQTDTQYF. Written as DNA, the CDR3 is TGTGCCACCAGCAGAGAGCGCACACCTCAGACAGATACGCAGTATTTT. The whole variable domain, filled in from reference TRBV15 and TRBJ2-3, reads DAMVIQNPRYQVTQFGKPVTLSCSQTLNHNVMYWYQQKSSQAPKLLFHYYDKDFNNEADTPDNFQSRRPNTSFCFLDIRSPGLGDTAMYLCATSRERTPQTDTQYFGPGTRLTVL.

This clonotype has a handful of counts. The gene calls are TRBV6-1 and TRBJ2-5; the D gene is possibly TRBD1 (6 bases). The ends were cut back, 5 bases at V and 4 bases at J, with 11 bases in the middle. Germline V gene lookup returns CDR1 MNHNS and CDR2 SASEGT. The CDR3 contains 13 residues. CDR3 residues: CASSRQDLETQYF. CDR3 bases: TGTGCCAGCAGTCGACAGGATCTAGAGACCCAGTACTTC.